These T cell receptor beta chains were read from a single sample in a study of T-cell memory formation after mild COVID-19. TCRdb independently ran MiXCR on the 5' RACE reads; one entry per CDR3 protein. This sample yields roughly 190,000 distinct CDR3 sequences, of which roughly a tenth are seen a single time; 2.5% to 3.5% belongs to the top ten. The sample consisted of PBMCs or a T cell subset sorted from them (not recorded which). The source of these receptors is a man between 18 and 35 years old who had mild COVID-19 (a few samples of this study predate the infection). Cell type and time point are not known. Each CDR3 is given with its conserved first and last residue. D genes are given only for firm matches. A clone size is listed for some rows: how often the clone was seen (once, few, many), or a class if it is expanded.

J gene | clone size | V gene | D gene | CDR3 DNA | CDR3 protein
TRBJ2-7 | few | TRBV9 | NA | TGTGCCAGCAGCGTAGGAGGGTTGAGCTCCTACGAGCAGTACTTC | CASSVGGLSSYEQYF
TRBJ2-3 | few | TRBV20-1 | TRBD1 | TGCAGTGCTAGTCGTGACAGGGTTTCAGATACGCAGTATTTT | CSASRDRVSDTQYF
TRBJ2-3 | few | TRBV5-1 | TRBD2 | TGCGCCAGCAGGCCGGGACTAGTCTCAGATACGCAGTATTTT | CASRPGLVSDTQYF
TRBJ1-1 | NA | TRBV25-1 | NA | TGTGCCAGCAGTGAATACCCACAGGGGAACACTGAAGCTTTCTTT | CASSEYPQGNTEAFF
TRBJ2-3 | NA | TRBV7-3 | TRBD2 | TGTGCCAGCAGCTCAGGACTAGCGGGAAACACAGATACGCAGTATTTT | CASSSGLAGNTDTQYF
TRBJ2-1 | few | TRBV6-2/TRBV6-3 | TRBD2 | TGTGCCAGCACCTTAGCGGGGGGTTACAATGAGCAGTTCTTC | CASTLAGGYNEQFF
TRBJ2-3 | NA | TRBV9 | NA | TGTGCCAGCAGCCCTCACGGGGAAGGCACAGATACGCAGTATTTT | CASSPHGEGTDTQYF
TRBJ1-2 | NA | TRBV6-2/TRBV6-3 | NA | TGTGCCAGCAAGCCGCCTATGAGTGATGGCTACACCTTC | CASKPPMSDGYTF
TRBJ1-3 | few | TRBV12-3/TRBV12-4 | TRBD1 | TGTGCCAGCAGCCCGACAGGGGGCTTTGGAAACACCATATATTTT | CASSPTGGFGNTIYF
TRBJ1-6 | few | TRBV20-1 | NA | TGCAGTGCTAGAAGTTCAGGGTGGAATTCACCCCTCCACTTT | CSARSSGWNSPLHF
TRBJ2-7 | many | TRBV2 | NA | TGTGCCAGCCAACAGGACGGGGAAGTATACGAGCAGTACTTC | CASQQDGEVYEQYF
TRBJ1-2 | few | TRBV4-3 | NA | TGCGCCAGCAGCCAAGATCAGGCTAACTATGGCTACACCTTC | CASSQDQANYGYTF
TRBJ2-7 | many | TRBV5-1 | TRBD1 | TGCGCCAGCAGCCCCCGGACAGGCTACGAGCAGTACTTC | CASSPRTGYEQYF
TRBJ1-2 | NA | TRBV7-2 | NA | TGTGCCAGCAGCTCACAGTCGGGGCGGCGATCGTACGGCTACACCTTC | CASSSQSGRRSYGYTF
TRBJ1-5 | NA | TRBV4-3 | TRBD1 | TGCGCCAGCAGCCAAGTTGGGGGACAGGCGTACTATAGCAATCAGCCCCAGCATTTT | CASSQVGGQAYYSNQPQHF
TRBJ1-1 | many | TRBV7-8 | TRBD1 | TGTGCCAGCAGCTTAGGGAGAGGGGCAGGGGGGAACACTGAAGCTTTCTTT | CASSLGRGAGGNTEAFF
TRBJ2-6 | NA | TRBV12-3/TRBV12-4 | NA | TGTGCCAGTACACCCGCCGGGACAACTCCCGTATATGTCCTGACTTTC | CASTPAGTTPVYVLTF
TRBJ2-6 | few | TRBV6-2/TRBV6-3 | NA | TGTGCCAGCAGTTACCCAATGGCTGGGGCCAACGTCCTGACTTTC | CASSYPMAGANVLTF
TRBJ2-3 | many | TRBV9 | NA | TGTGCCAGCTCAGTCGGAAGCACAGATACGCAGTATTTT | CASSVGSTDTQYF
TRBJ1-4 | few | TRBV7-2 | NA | TGTGCCAGCAGCAGACCCTATGACAGGGAAAAACTGTTTTTT | CASSRPYDREKLFF
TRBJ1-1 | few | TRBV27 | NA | TGTGCCAGCAGTTTATTCAGGGGCACTGAAGCTTTCTTT | CASSLFRGTEAFF
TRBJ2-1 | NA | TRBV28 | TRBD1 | TGTGCCAGCAGTTCCTGGACAGGGGGTTTCAATGAGCAGTTCTTC | CASSSWTGGFNEQFF
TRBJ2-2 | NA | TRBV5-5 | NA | TGTGCCAGCAGCTCCGCTGACGGCCTCTCCACCGGGGAGCTGTTTTTT | CASSSADGLSTGELFF
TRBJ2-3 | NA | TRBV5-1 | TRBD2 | TGCGCCAGCAGAAACCGGGACTACTTCACAGATACGCAGTATTTT | CASRNRDYFTDTQYF
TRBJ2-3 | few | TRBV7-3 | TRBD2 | TGTGCCAGCAGCCCGAACGGACTAGCGGGGTACCCAGATACGCAGTATTTT | CASSPNGLAGYPDTQYF
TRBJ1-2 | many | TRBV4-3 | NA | TGCGCCAGCAGCCAAGTTAAGGAGGGATGGGGCTACACCTTC | CASSQVKEGWGYTF
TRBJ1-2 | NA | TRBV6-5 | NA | TGTGCCAGCAGTTACGGGGGGGGTCGGGCTAACTATGGCTACACCTTC | CASSYGGGRANYGYTF
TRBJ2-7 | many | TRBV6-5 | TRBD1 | TGTGCCAGCAGTTGGGACAGGGGAGGGTACGAGCAGTACTTC | CASSWDRGGYEQYF
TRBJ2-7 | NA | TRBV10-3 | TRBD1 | TGTGCCAGTCACTCGGGACAGGGGACCTACGAGCAGTACTTC | CASHSGQGTYEQYF
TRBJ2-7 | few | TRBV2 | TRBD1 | TGTGCCAGCAGTGGGACAGGGGGCTACGAGCAGTACTTC | CASSGTGGYEQYF
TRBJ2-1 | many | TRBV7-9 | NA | TGTGCCAGCAGCCTCTCGGCCCGGGGCGATGAGCAGTTCTTC | CASSLSARGDEQFF
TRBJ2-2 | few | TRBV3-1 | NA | TGTGCCAGCAGCTCCCGGGCAGGGTACGACACCGGGGAGCTGTTTTTT | CASSSRAGYDTGELFF